The 26 T cell receptor beta chains listed next were all sequenced from one sample in a study of response to subunit inactivated influenza vaccine. From the RT-PCR reads, TCRdb called clonotypes with MiXCR, one entry per CDR3 protein. The data show around 710,000 distinct CDR3 sequences, 14% seen once. The material was PBMCs from blood, obtained 14 days before vaccination. Receptors were obtained from a man over 45 who received an inactivated influenza vaccine.

In this sample, this clonotype turned up many times. V usage is TRBV7-9 and J usage is TRBJ1-1; 9 bases are shared with TRBD1. CDR3 size: 15 residues. J gave up 5 bases and V 3 bases, and 7 bases lay outside the gene matches. The germline gives CDR1 SEHNR, CDR2 FQNEAQ (reference sequence). The CDR3 DNA follows: TGTGCCAGCAGCTTGCCCGGGACAGGGTTGACTGAAGCTTTCTTT. Translated: CASSLPGTGLTEAFF.

The chain uses TRBV4-2 and TRBJ2-3; D may be TRBD2 (6 bases). The germline gives CDR1 LGHNA, CDR2 YNFKEQ. The CDR3 is 14 residues long. V lost 2 bases to trimming and J lost 7 bases, with 13 bases between them. The CDR3 sequence: CASSQITSTHTQYF. CDR3 in DNA: TGTGCCAGCAGCCAAATCACTAGCACCCATACGCAGTATTTT.

This clonotype appeared a few times. Germline is not matched at one junction end, which may reflect a read error. The rearrangement joins TRBV7-2 to TRBJ1-2; 8 bases align to TRBD1. The CDR3 sequence is 17 residues long. Germline V gives CDR1 SGHTA, CDR2 FQGNSA. The CDR3 loop is CASSLALRDRTNYGYTF. CDR3 DNA sequence: TGTGCCAGCAGTTTAGCGCTAAGGGACAGGACTAACTATGGCTACACCTTC.

There are a few counts of this clonotype. The V call is TRBV7-2, the J call TRBJ2-1; the D gene could be TRBD1 or TRBD2 (5 bases each). This CDR3 spans 12 amino acids. V was shortened by 5 bases and J by 7 bases, with 9 bases between the two germline ends. CDR1 is SGHTA, CDR2 FQGNSA, per germline. CDR3 loop: CASSKEGNEQFF. The CDR3, as DNA: TGTGCCAGCAGCAAAGAGGGGAATGAGCAGTTCTTC.

The rearrangement joins TRBV27 to TRBJ1-5, with D perhaps TRBD1 (6 bases). This CDR3 is built from 14 residues. In germline, CDR1 is MNHEY, CDR2 SMNVEV (reference sequence). Trimming cost V 5 bases and J 4 bases, with 12 bases left between them. The CDR3 loop reads CASSTKQGNQPQHF. DNA for the CDR3: TGTGCCAGCAGTACGAAACAGGGTAATCAGCCCCAGCATTTT.

In this sample, this clonotype turned up a few times. This chain links TRBV10-2 with TRBJ1-3, with 9 nucleotides matching TRBD1. Germline V CDR1 and CDR2: WSHSY, SAAADI. The CDR3 is 15 residues long. After removal of 6 bases from V and 3 bases from J, the junction contained 6 bases not matched to a gene. The CDR3: CASSWGQGGGNTIYF. DNA of the CDR3: TGCGCCAGCAGCTGGGGACAGGGCGGTGGAAACACCATATATTTT.

The rearrangement uses TRBV4-2 and TRBJ2-5, with 9 bases lining up with TRBD2. The CDR3 runs to 16 residues. Trimming cost V 2 bases and J 2 bases; bases outside gene matches: 6. In germline, CDR1 is LGHNA, CDR2 YNFKEQ. DNA for the CDR3: TGTGCCAGCAGCCAATGGGCTAGCGGGGTGCAAGAGACCCAGTACTTC. This gives the protein CASSQWASGVQETQYF.

This clonotype appeared a few times. The CDR3 DNA sequence: TGTGCCAACCCACAGGGGGAAAAACTGTTTTTT. Protein sequence: CANPQGEKLFF. This chain links TRBV3-1 with TRBJ1-4; 7 positions agree with TRBD1. Germline CDR1 is LGHDT and CDR2 is YNNKEL (reference sequence). The CDR3 has 11 amino acids. Losses at the gene ends were 10 bases for V and 8 bases for J; bases not matched to a gene: 4.

The table lists this clonotype with a few counts. The V gene is TRBV19, the J gene TRBJ2-1; D gene unclear. Germline assignment: CDR1 LNHDA and CDR2 SQIVND (reference sequence). The CDR3 is made up of 12 amino acids. V gave up 1 base and J gave up 5 bases, with 3 bases separating them. CDR3 nucleotides: TGTGCCAGTAGTATAGGGAACAATGAGCAGTTCTTC. Translating gives CASSIGNNEQFF. The full variable domain, in which reference TRBV19 and TRBJ2-1 provide the parts outside the CDR3, is DGGITQSPKYLFRKEGQNVTLSCEQNLNHDAMYWYRQDPGQGLRLIYYSQIVNDFQKGDIAEGYSVSREKKESFPLTVTSAQKNPTAFYLCASSIGNNEQFFGPGTRLTVL.

The V gene is TRBV10-3, the J gene TRBJ2-7, with 7 bases aligning to TRBD1. Germline V gene lookup returns CDR1 ENHRY and CDR2 SYGVKD. The ends lost 5 bases at V and 0 bases at J; junction bases unmatched: 7. The CDR3 runs to 15 residues. This CDR3 is CAISNVGQLSYEQYF. CDR3 DNA sequence: TGTGCCATCAGTAATGTGGGACAGCTCTCCTACGAGCAGTACTTC.

The V call is TRBV4-1, the J call TRBJ1-1; possibly TRBD1 for D (5 bases). CDR3 length: 14 residues. Germline V gene data show CDR1 as MGHRA and CDR2 as YSYEKL. The ends were cut back, 5 bases at V and 3 bases at J, with 13 bases in the middle. CDR3 nucleotides: TGCGCCAGCAGCTCACAGGACTCCCACACTGAAGCTTTCTTT. Residues: CASSSQDSHTEAFF.

This clonotype was picked up a small number of times. The chain links TRBV4-3 to TRBJ1-1; weak D call: TRBD1 (5 bases). V lost 1 base, J lost 1 base, and 10 bases lay in between. In germline, CDR1 is LGHNA, CDR2 YSLEER. This CDR3 has 15 amino acids. The chain's CDR3 is CASSQGAGWNTEAFF. The CDR3 coding sequence is TGCGCCAGCAGCCAAGGGGCAGGGTGGAACACTGAAGCTTTCTTT.

This clonotype occurred a few times. This chain links TRBV7-2 with TRBJ2-3; no clear D gene. The CDR3 runs 13 residues. Trimming pared 0 bases from V and 12 bases from J, leaving 13 bases between. Germline assignment: CDR1 SGHTA and CDR2 FQGNSA. The CDR3 nucleotides are TGTGCCAGCAGCTTAGCGTCGGATTTCCCCCAGTATTTT. Amino acid sequence: CASSLASDFPQYF.

This clonotype was seen only a few times. The rearrangement links TRBV7-2 to TRBJ1-5; no definite D call. Germline CDR1 is SGHTA and CDR2 is FQGNSA. The CDR3 loop spans 14 amino acids. Trimming took off 2 bases at V and 1 base at J, with 6 bases between the two ends. This chain's CDR3 is CASSLMKSNQPQHF. The CDR3, as DNA: TGTGCCAGCAGCTTAATGAAAAGCAATCAGCCCCAGCATTTT.

This clonotype appeared a few times. The chain recombines TRBV27 with TRBJ2-3, with TRBD2 identical over 7 bases. CDR1 is MNHEY, CDR2 SMNVEV, per germline (reference sequence). This CDR3 has 14 residues. Trimming took 5 bases from V and 4 from J; bases not matched to a gene: 6. For the CDR3, the DNA is TGTGCCAGCAGTATGGGACTACCCCCAGATACGCAGTATTTT. It codes for CASSMGLPPDTQYF.

The rearrangement links TRBV15 to TRBJ2-1; 10 nucleotides match TRBD1. Germline V gene lookup returns CDR1 LNHNV and CDR2 YYDKDF (reference sequence). This CDR3 is 16 amino acids long. The J segment lost 8 bases and the V segment lost 4 bases, leaving 11 bases of the junction unmatched. CDR3 coding DNA: TGTGCCACCAGCACCTCTAGACAGGGGGCTGGCTATGAGCAGTTCTTC. Translation gives CATSTSRQGAGYEQFF.

This clonotype occurred a few times. The chain recombines TRBV20-1 with TRBJ2-3; maybe TRBD1 (5 bases). CDR1 and CDR2 (germline): DFQATT, SNEGSKA (reference sequence). Trimming stripped 3 bases from V and 2 bases from J, with 15 bases between. This CDR3 has 15 residues. CDR3 DNA sequence: TGCAGTGCTAGTACCCAGCCAGGGTCCACAGATACGCAGTATTTT. This sequence encodes CSASTQPGSTDTQYF.

V usage is TRBV7-2 and J usage is TRBJ2-3; TRBD2 agrees at 11 bases. Germline V gene lookup returns CDR1 SGHTA and CDR2 FQGNSA. This CDR3 is built from 19 residues. The J segment lost 3 bases and the V segment lost 2 bases, leaving 13 bases of the junction unmatched. The CDR3 sequence: CASSLIGRLAGGRTDTQYF. The CDR3 nucleotides are TGTGCCAGCAGCTTAATTGGGCGGCTAGCGGGAGGAAGGACAGATACGCAGTATTTT.

This clonotype has just a few counts. Here the CDR3 DNA reads TGTGCCAGCAGTTCAGCGGGAGGGGGCACCGGGGAGCTGTTTTTT. Translating gives CASSSAGGGTGELFF. This rearrangement joins TRBV28 to TRBJ2-2; 10 nucleotides match TRBD2. Trimming removed 4 bases from V and 4 bases from J; junction bases left unmatched: 3. This CDR3 spans 15 amino acids. Germline V CDR1 and CDR2: MDHEN, SYDVKM.

The chain uses TRBV12-3 or TRBV12-4 and TRBJ2-7, with unresolved D. This CDR3 has 13 residues. V shed 4 bases and J shed 2 bases, with 9 bases lying between them. CDR3 DNA sequence: TGTGCCAGCAGTTATTTGGGGACCTACGAGCAGTACTTC. It is translated as CASSYLGTYEQYF.

There are a few counts of this clonotype. This CDR3 reads CASSRRLAVEQYF. DNA for the CDR3: TGTGCCAGCAGTCGACGGCTAGCGGTCGAGCAGTACTTC. The chain combines TRBV3-1 with TRBJ2-7, with 7 bases matching TRBD2. The CDR3 consists of 13 residues. V lost 6 bases and J lost 6; bases outside the gene matches: 8. The germline V gene has CDR1 LGHDT and CDR2 YNNKEL (reference sequence).

This clonotype was seen only a few times. The genes are TRBV6-5 and TRBJ2-7; D possibly corresponds to TRBD2 (5 bases). The CDR3 has 13 amino acids. Trimming removed 2 bases from V and 1 base from J, with 6 bases in between. Germline V gene sequence: CDR1 MNHEY, CDR2 SVGAGI. CDR3 sequence: CASSYRESYEQYF. CDR3 bases: TGTGCCAGCAGTTACCGGGAATCCTACGAGCAGTACTTC.

This clonotype has only a few counts. The DNA for the CDR3 is TGTGCCAGCAGTTTATGGCCCTATCAGCGGGAGAGGTCCTACAATGAGCAGTTCTTC. This sequence encodes CASSLWPYQRERSYNEQFF. This rearrangement joins TRBV27 to TRBJ2-1; 8 bases are a match to TRBD2. The V segment lost 1 base and the J segment 1 base; nucleotides outside the gene matches: 12. CDR1 is MNHEY, CDR2 SMNVEV, per germline (reference sequence). This CDR3 region has 19 residues.

The table lists this clonotype with many counts. V gene TRBV7-6 combines with J gene TRBJ1-1; 8 bases align to TRBD1. CDR1 and CDR2 from the germline V gene are SGHVS and FNYEAQ. V was clipped by 1 base and J by 7 bases; unmatched bases: 5. CDR3 length: 14 amino acids. CDR3 sequence reads: CASSLGLGTGEAFF. In DNA form, the CDR3 reads TGTGCCAGCAGCTTAGGATTGGGGACAGGTGAAGCTTTCTTT.

V gene TRBV12-3 or TRBV12-4 combines with J gene TRBJ1-2, with D hard to call. The CDR3 runs 15 residues. The germline V and J ends were trimmed by 4 bases and 9 bases, with 21 bases remaining between them. The CDR3 nucleotides read TGTGCCAGCAGTTCCAGAGGGCACTCGACGTCGAGCTACACCTTC. This gives the protein CASSSRGHSTSSYTF.

This chain connects TRBV6-6 to TRBJ2-7, with 12 bases lining up with TRBD1. The CDR3 contains 13 residues. Losses at the gene ends were 7 bases for V and 6 bases for J; bases not matched to a gene: 4. Germline CDR1 is MNHNY and CDR2 is SVGAGI (reference sequence). Here the CDR3 reads CASIRGQGAEQYF. The CDR3 nucleotides are TGTGCCAGCATCAGGGGACAGGGGGCCGAGCAGTACTTC.